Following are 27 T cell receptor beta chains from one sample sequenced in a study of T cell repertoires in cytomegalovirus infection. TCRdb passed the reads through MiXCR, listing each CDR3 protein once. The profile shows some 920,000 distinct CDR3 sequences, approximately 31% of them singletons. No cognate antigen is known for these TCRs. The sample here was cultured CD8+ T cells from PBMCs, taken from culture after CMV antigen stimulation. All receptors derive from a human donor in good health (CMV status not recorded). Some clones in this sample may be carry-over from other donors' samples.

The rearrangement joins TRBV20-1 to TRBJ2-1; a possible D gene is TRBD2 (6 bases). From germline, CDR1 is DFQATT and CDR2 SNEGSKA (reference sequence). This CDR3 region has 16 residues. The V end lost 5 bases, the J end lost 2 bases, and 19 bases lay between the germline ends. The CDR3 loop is CSADLTGWGAYNEQFF. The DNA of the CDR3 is TGCAGTGCTGACTTAACCGGTTGGGGGGCCTACAATGAGCAGTTCTTC.

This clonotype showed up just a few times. In nucleotides, the CDR3 is TGTGCCAGCTCGGCTAGAACAAATCAGCCCCAGCATTTT. It codes for CASSARTNQPQHF. V usage is TRBV18 and J usage is TRBJ1-5; D is unresolved. CDR1 and CDR2 (germline): KGHSH, LQKENI. The CDR3 is made up of 13 amino acids. The V gene lost 6 bases and the J gene lost 4 bases, with 10 bases spanning the gap. The full variable domain, rest sourced from reference TRBV18 and TRBJ1-5, is NAGVMQNPRHLVRRRGQEARLRCSPMKGHSHVYWYRQLPEEGLKFMVYLQKENIIDESGMPKERFSAEFPKEGPSILRIQQVVRGDSAAYFCASSARTNQPQHFGDGTRLSIL.

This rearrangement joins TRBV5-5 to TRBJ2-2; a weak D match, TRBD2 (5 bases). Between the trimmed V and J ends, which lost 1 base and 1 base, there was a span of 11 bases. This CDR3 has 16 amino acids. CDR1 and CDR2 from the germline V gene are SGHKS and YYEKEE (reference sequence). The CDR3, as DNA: TGTGCCAGCAGCTTGAGAGGGATCAAGAACACCGGGGAGCTGTTTTTT. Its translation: CASSLRGIKNTGELFF.

CDR3 sequence: CASTSGRETQYF. DNA of the CDR3: TGTGCCAGCACCTCCGGGAGGGAGACCCAGTACTTC. This chain connects TRBV6-5 to TRBJ2-5; 7 positions agree with TRBD2. Germline CDR1 and CDR2: MNHEY and SVGAGI. Trimming took 7 bases from V and 5 from J; bases not matched to a gene: 4. The CDR3 is made up of 12 amino acids.

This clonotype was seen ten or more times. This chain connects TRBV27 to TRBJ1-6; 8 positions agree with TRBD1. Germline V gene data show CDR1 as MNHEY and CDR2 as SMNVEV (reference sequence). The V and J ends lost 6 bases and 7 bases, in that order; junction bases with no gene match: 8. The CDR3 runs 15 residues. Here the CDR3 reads CASSLDRGMNSPLHF. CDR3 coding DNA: TGTGCCAGCAGCTTAGACAGGGGCATGAATTCACCCCTCCACTTT.

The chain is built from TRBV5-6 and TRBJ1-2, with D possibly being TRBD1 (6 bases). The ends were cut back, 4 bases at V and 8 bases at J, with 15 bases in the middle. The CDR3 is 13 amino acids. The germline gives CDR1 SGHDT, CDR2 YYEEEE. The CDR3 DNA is TGTGCCAGCAGCACCGGGACACGGGGCGGCTACACCTTC. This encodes CASSTGTRGGYTF. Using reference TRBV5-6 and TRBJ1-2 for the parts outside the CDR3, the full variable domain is DAGVTQSPTHLIKTRGQQVTLRCSPKSGHDTVSWYQQALGQGPQFIFQYYEEEERQRGNFPDRFSGHQFPNYSSELNVNALLLGDSALYLCASSTGTRGGYTFGSGTRLTVV.

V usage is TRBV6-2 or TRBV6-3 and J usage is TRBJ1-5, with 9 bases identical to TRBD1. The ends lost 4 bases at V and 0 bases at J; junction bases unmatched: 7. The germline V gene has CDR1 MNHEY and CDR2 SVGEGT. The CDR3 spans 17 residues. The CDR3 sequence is CASSWSTGGFSNQPQHF. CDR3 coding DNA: TGTGCCAGCAGTTGGTCGACAGGGGGTTTTAGCAATCAGCCCCAGCATTTT.

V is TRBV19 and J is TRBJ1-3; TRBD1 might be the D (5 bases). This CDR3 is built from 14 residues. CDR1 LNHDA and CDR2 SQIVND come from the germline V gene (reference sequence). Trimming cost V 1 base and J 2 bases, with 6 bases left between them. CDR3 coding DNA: TGTGCCAGTAGTATAGGGGGCGCTGGAAACACCATATATTTT. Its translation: CASSIGGAGNTIYF.

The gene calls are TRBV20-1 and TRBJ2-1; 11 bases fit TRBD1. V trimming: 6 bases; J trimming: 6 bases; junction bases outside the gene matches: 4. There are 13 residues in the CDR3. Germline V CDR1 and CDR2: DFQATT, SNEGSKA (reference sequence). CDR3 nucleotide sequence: TGCAGTGCACGGGACAGGGGGGCCAATGAGCAGTTCTTC. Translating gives CSARDRGANEQFF.

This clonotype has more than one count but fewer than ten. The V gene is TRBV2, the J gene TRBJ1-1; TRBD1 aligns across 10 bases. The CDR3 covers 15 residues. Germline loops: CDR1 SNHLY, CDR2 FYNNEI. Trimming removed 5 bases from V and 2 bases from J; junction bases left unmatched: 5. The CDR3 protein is CASSPGQGRNTEAFF. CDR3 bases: TGTGCCAGCAGTCCGGGACAGGGGAGAAACACTGAAGCTTTCTTT.

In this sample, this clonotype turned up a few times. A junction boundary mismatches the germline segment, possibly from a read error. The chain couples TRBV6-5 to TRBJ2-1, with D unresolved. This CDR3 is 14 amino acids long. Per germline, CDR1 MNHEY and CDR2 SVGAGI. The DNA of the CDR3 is TGTGCCAGCAGTAACTCCCTTTCAGCCTATGAGCAGTTCTTC. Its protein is CASSNSLSAYEQFF.

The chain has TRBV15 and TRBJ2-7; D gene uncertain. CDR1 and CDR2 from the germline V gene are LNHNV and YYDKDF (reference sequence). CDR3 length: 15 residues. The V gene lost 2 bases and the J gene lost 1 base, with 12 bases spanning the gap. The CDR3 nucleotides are TGTGCCACCAGCAGACCAAAAGACGAATCCTACGAGCAGTACTTC. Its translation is CATSRPKDESYEQYF.

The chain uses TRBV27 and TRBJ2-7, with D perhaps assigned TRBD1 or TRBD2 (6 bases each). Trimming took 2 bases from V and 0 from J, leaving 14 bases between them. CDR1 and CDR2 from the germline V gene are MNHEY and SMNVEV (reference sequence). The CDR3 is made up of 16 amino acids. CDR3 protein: CASSLKQGGPSYEQYF. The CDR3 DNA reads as TGTGCCAGCAGTTTAAAACAGGGAGGTCCCTCCTACGAGCAGTACTTC.

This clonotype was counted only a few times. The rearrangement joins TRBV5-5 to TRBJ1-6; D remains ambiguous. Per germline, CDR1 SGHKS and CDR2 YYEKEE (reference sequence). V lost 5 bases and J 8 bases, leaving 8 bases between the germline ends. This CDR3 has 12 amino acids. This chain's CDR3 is CASSPVDSPLHF. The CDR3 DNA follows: TGTGCCAGCAGTCCCGTCGATTCACCCCTCCACTTT.

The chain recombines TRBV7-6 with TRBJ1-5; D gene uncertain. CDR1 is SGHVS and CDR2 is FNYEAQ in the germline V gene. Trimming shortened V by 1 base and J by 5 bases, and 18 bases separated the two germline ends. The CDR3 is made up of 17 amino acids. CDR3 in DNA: TGTGCCAGCAGCTTAGGATGGGCAGTAAGGTCGTATCAGCCCCAGCATTTT. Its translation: CASSLGWAVRSYQPQHF.

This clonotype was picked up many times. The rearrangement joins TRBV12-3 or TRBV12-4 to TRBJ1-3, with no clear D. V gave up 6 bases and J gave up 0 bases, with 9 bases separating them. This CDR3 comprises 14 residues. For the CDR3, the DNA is TGTGCCAGCAGCCCTGTAGGCTCTGGAAACACCATATATTTT. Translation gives CASSPVGSGNTIYF.

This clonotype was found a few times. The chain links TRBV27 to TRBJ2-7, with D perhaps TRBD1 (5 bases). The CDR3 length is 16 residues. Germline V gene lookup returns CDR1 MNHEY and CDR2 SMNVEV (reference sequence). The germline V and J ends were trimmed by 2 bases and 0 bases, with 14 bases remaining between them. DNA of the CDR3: TGTGCCAGCAGTTTACGACAGCCTCATCCCTCCTACGAGCAGTACTTC. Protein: CASSLRQPHPSYEQYF.

CDR3 protein: CASSTQTGRNSPLHF. Written as DNA, the CDR3 is TGTGCCAGCAGCACCCAGACAGGGCGTAATTCACCCCTCCACTTT. This sequence joins TRBV7-9 and TRBJ1-6, with TRBD1 matching 7 bases. V shed 5 bases, J shed 6 bases, and the junction held 7 bases outside the gene matches. CDR3 length: 15 residues. Germline CDR1 is SEHNR and CDR2 is FQNEAQ (reference sequence).

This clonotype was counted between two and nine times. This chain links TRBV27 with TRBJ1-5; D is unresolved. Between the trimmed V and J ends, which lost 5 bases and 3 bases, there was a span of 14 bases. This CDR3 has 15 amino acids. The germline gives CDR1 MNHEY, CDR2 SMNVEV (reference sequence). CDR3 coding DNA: TGTGCCAGCAGTCCCCCTCCGGGGAACAATCAGCCCCAGCATTTT. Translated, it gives CASSPPPGNNQPQHF.

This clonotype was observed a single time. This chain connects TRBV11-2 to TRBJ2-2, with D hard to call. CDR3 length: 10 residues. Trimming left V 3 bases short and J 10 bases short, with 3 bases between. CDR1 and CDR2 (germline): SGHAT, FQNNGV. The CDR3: CASSFEELFF. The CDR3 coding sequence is TGTGCCAGCAGCTTTGAGGAGCTGTTTTTT. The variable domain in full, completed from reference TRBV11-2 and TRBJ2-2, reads EAGVAQSPRYKIIEKRQSVAFWCNPISGHATLYWYQQILGQGPKLLIQFQNNGVVDDSQLPKDRFSAERLKGVDSTLKIQPAKLEDSAVYLCASSFEELFFGEGSRLTVL.

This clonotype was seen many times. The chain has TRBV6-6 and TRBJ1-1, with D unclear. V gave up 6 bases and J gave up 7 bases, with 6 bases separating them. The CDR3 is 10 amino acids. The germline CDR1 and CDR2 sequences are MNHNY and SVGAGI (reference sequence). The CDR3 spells CASSLGEAFF. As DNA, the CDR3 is TGTGCCAGCAGCTTAGGTGAAGCTTTCTTT.

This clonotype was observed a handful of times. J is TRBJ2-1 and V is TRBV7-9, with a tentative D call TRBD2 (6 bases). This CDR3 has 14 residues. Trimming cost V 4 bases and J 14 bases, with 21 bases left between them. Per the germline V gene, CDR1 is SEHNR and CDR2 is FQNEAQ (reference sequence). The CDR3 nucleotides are TGTGCCAGCAGCTCGGCGGGGCACCCAGAACGGGAGTTCTTC. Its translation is CASSSAGHPEREFF.

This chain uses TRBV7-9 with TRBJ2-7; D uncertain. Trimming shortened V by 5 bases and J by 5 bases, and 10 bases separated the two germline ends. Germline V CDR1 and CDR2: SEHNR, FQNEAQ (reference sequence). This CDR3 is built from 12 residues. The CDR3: CASSPNSHEQYF. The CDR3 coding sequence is TGTGCCAGCAGCCCTAATAGCCACGAGCAGTACTTC.

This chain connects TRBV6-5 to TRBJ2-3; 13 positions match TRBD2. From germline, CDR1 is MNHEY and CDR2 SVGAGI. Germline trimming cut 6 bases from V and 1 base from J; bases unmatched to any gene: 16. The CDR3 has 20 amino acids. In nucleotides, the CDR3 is TGTGCCAGCAGACGCCCACAGGGAGCCGGGACTAGCGGGGGCACAGATACGCAGTATTTT. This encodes CASRRPQGAGTSGGTDTQYF.

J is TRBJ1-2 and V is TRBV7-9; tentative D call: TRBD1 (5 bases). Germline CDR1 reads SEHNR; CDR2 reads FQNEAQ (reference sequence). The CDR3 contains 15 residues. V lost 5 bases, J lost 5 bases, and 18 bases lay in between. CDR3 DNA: TGTGCCAGCAGCCTGATCGCGACAGACTTTTATGGCTACACCTTC. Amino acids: CASSLIATDFYGYTF.

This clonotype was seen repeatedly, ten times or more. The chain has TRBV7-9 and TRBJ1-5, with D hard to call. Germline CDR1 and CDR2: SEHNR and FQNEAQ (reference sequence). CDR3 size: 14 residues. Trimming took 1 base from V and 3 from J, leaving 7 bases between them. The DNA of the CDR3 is TGTGCCAGCAGCTTAGGAGGGTTCAATCAGCCCCAGCATTTT. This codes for CASSLGGFNQPQHF.

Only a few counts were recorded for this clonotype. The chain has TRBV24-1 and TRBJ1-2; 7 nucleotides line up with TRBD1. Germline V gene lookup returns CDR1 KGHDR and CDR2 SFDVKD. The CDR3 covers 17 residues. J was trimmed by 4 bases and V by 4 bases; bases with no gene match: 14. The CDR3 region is CATSDPDRRAECYGYTF. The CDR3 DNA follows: TGTGCCACCAGTGACCCGGACAGGAGAGCAGAATGCTATGGCTACACCTTC.